This T cell receptor beta chain is drawn from a study of early T cells in non-severe SARS-CoV-2 infection. This clonotype was counted at least ten times. This CDR3 has 14 residues. The V end lost 5 bases, the J end lost 5 bases, and 17 bases lay between the germline ends. Germline-derived CDR1 and CDR2 are SGDLS and YYNGEE. TCRdb reanalysed the 5' RACE reads using MiXCR and keeps one entry per CDR3 protein. The sample lists 75,000 to 100,000 distinct CDR3 sequences, about 15% occurring once. This clonotype was sampled from an adult who was a healthcare worker with PCR-confirmed SARS-CoV-2 infection or an uninfected control (not recorded which). J is TRBJ2-7 and V is TRBV9; D might be TRBD1 (5 bases). The sequencing sample was made of whole blood. In DNA form, the CDR3 reads TGTGCCAGCAGTCCCCTATCCGACAGTCACGAGCAGTACTTC. It is translated as CASSPLSDSHEQYF.